Presented here are 25 T cell receptor beta chains from one specimen sequenced in a study of T cell clonality in common variable immunodeficiency. Assay used: immunoSEQ multiplex PCR; TCRdb lists only in-frame clones, some missing. This repertoire holds 14,000 or so clones, and none appear only once. Study-wide points: Common variable immunodeficiency TCR beta sequences reportedly had fewer deletions and N-nucleotide insertions.

Their cognate antigens are unknown. Specimen: peripheral blood mononuclear cells. These receptors were collected from a human donor with common variable immunodeficiency.

This clone has only a few counts. The read ends 3 residues early relative to the CDR3; the germline J gene fills the gap. The chain carries TRBV7-9 and TRBJ1-3; 9 nucleotides line up with TRBD1. The CDR3 contains 15 residues. Losses at the gene ends were 5 bases for V and 3 bases for J; bases not matched to a gene: 5. Germline values: CDR1 SEHNR, CDR2 FQNEAQ (reference sequence). The CDR3 is CASSPGQGNGNTIYF. The CDR3 DNA, read in part, is TGTGCCAGCAGCCCGGGACAGGGAAATGGAAACACC.

Regarding this clone: The read comes to an end 3 residues before the CDR3 does, leaving the germline J gene to fill in the end. The chain joins TRBV6-2 or TRBV6-3 to TRBJ1-2; TRBD1 agrees at 9 bases. V was pared by 6 bases and J by 3 bases, with 5 bases of the junction left unmatched. CDR1 and CDR2 from the germline V gene are MNHEY and SVGEGT. The CDR3 sequence is 14 residues long. The CDR3 DNA, read in part, is TGTGCCAGCAGATCAGGACAGGGGCACTATGGC. It specifies CASRSGQGHYG. In full, the CDR3 reads CASRSGQGHYGYTF.

About this clone: The read finishes 3 residues shy of the CDR3 end, and the germline J gene is used to complete it. The chain uses TRBV7-9 and TRBJ1-1; D not certain. The V end was cut by 10 bases, the J end by 1 base, with 10 bases between. Germline-derived CDR1 and CDR2 are SEHNR and FQNEAQ (reference sequence). The CDR3 covers 12 residues. The CDR3 here is CAITLGNTEAFF. The covered CDR3 bases are TGTGCCATCACCCTCGGGAACACTGAA.

Note on this clone: The CDR3 extends 3 residues past the end of the read, so its final part is completed from the germline J gene. The rearrangement links TRBV30 to TRBJ2-2; D is uncertain. The CDR3 loop spans 16 amino acids. V gave up 3 bases and J gave up 7 bases, with 21 bases separating them. The germline V gene has CDR1 GTSNPN and CDR2 SVGIG (reference sequence). The part of the CDR3 DNA that was read is TGTGCCTGGAGCCTTTTGGGCACCCAGAGTGGCGGGGAG. It codes for CAWSLLGTQSGGE. The full CDR3 protein is CAWSLLGTQSGGELFF.

About this clone itself: The DNA ends 3 residues before the CDR3 does, and the rest of the CDR3 is filled in from the germline J gene. The rearrangement uses TRBV19 and TRBJ2-7, with 8 bases matching TRBD2. Per germline, CDR1 LNHDA and CDR2 SQIVND (reference sequence). The CDR3 length is 14 residues. Trimming at V came to 5 bases and at J to 2 bases, leaving 5 bases not matched to a gene. Partial CDR3 DNA: TGTGCCAGTAGTCAAAGCGGGAGCACCTACGAG. Residues: CASSQSGSTYE. The entire CDR3 sequence reads CASSQSGSTYEQYF.

Concerning this clone itself: The sequenced fragment ends 3 residues before the CDR3 boundary, so the rest is inferred from the germline J gene. This chain joins TRBV2 and TRBJ2-7; D is perhaps TRBD1 (6 bases). V was shortened by 5 bases and J by 4 bases, with 27 bases between the two germline ends. This CDR3 comprises 18 residues. In germline, CDR1 is SNHLY, CDR2 FYNNEI. The chain's CDR3 is CASSPRQEDVTPWYEQYF. The covered CDR3 bases are TGTGCCAGCAGTCCGAGACAGGAGGACGTAACCCCTTGGTACGAG. Supplemented by reference TRBV2 and TRBJ2-7, the full variable domain reads EPEVTQTPSHQVTQMGQEVILRCVPISNHLYFYWYRQILGQKVEFLVSFYNNEISEKSEIFDDQFSVERPDGSNFTLKIRSTKLEDSAMYFCASSPRQEDVTPWYEQYFGPGTRLTVT.

The sample holds a few counts of this clone. The read gets to within 3 residues of the CDR3 end, and the germline J gene fills in the rest. V is TRBV19 and J is TRBJ1-3; 8 bases map to TRBD1. V was clipped by 6 bases and J by 0 bases; unmatched bases: 4. The CDR3 loop spans 15 amino acids. CDR1 is LNHDA, CDR2 SQIVND, per germline (reference sequence). The CDR3 bases that were read are TGTGCCAGTAGGAGGGACAGGACCTCTGGAAACACC. Its protein is CASRRDRTSGNT. The CDR3 reads in full as CASRRDRTSGNTIYF.

The sample holds a few counts of this clone. The read terminates 3 residues before the CDR3 end, so the remaining end is supplied by the germline J gene. V gene TRBV6-1 combines with J gene TRBJ2-1; 8 bases agree with TRBD1. V shed 1 base and J 6 bases; nucleotides not matched to a gene: 8. This CDR3 region has 16 residues. The germline V gene has CDR1 MNHNS and CDR2 SASEGT. The CDR3 DNA, read in part, is TGTGCCAGCAGTGAAGGGAGTTGGACAGGGAGCAATGAG. It codes for CASSEGSWTGSNE. In full, the CDR3 is CASSEGSWTGSNEQFF.

About this clone: Read data end 3 residues before the CDR3 end; the end is taken from the germline J gene. This rearrangement joins TRBV30 to TRBJ1-2, with D uncertain. The CDR3 spans 15 residues. V dropped 3 bases and J dropped 1 base, with 15 bases sitting between them. Germline V gene sequence: CDR1 GTSNPN, CDR2 SVGIG (reference sequence). The CDR3 here is CAWRRINSINYGYTF. The CDR3 DNA, read in part, is TGTGCCTGGAGGAGAATAAACAGCATTAACTATGGC.

Regarding this clone: The CDR3 is cut off 3 residues early in the read; its end comes from the germline J gene. The chain is built from TRBV6-2 or TRBV6-3 and TRBJ1-1, with D perhaps TRBD1 (5 bases). V was trimmed by 5 bases and J by 1 base, leaving 11 bases between them. Germline CDR1 reads MNHEY; CDR2 reads SVGEGT. The length of the CDR3 is 14 residues. CDR3 region: CASSDIQGNTEAFF. The CDR3 bases that were read are TGTGCCAGCAGTGACATTCAGGGGAACACTGAA.

This clone was detected ten times or more. The read halts 3 residues ahead of the CDR3 end, with the missing end drawn from the germline J gene. The chain recombines TRBV5-6 with TRBJ1-5; weak D call: TRBD1 (5 bases). CDR1 is SGHDT, CDR2 YYEEEE, per germline. The V gene lost 2 bases and the J gene lost 2 bases, with 11 bases spanning the gap. CDR3 length: 15 residues. CDR3 amino acids: CASSFGGKGNQPQHF. CDR3 DNA, as far as it was read: TGTGCCAGCAGCTTTGGGGGGAAAGGCAATCAGCCC.

This clone was detected many times. The observed sequence ends 3 residues before the CDR3 terminus, with the missing tail filled in from the germline J gene. The genes are TRBV18 and TRBJ1-4, with 9 bases that match TRBD1. The junction had 2 bases not matched to a gene; V was cut back by 0 bases and J by 6 bases. CDR3 length equals 15 residues. The germline V gene encodes CDR1 KGHSH and CDR2 LQKENI. CDR3 in amino acids: CASSPPGQGDEKLFF. Incomplete CDR3 DNA: TGTGCCAGCTCACCACCGGGACAGGGAGATGAAAAA.

As regards this clone: The read halts 3 residues ahead of the CDR3 end, with the missing end drawn from the germline J gene. This chain joins TRBV5-1 and TRBJ2-7; D is perhaps TRBD2 (6 bases). CDR1 is SGHRS and CDR2 is YFSETQ in the germline V gene. The CDR3 length is 12 residues. V lost 2 bases to trimming and J lost 6 bases, with 9 bases between them. CDR3 bases read: TGCGCCAGCAGCTTATCGCGGGGCGAG. Translated: CASSLSRGE. The CDR3 as a whole reads CASSLSRGEQYF.

The table lists this clone with a few counts. The CDR3 end falls 3 residues outside the read, so it is completed with the germline J gene. The chain joins TRBV7-9 to TRBJ2-1; D gene uncertain. This CDR3 is 9 amino acids long. CDR1 and CDR2 (germline): SEHNR, FQNEAQ (reference sequence). Trimming pared 8 bases from V and 8 bases from J, leaving 4 bases between. The part of the CDR3 DNA that was read is TGTGCCAGCCCAGATGAG. Its translation is CASPDE. The full CDR3 protein reads CASPDEQFF.

Ten or more counts support this clone. The CDR3 is cut off 3 residues early in the read; its end comes from the germline J gene. V is TRBV5-4 and J is TRBJ2-5; D not resolved. Trimming cost V 1 base and J 5 bases, with 3 bases left between them. There are 11 residues in the CDR3. Germline V CDR1 and CDR2: SGHNT, YYREEE (reference sequence). The sequenced part of the CDR3 DNA is TGTGCCAGCAGCTTGAGGGAGACC. Its translation is CASSLRET. The whole CDR3 protein is CASSLRETQYF.

There are many counts of this clone. The read finishes 3 residues shy of the CDR3 end, and the germline J gene is used to complete it. The chain joins TRBV18 to TRBJ2-3; D uncertain. The CDR3 is 11 amino acids. The germline V and J ends were trimmed by 6 bases and 3 bases, with 4 bases remaining between them. CDR1 and CDR2 from the germline V gene are KGHSH and LQKENI. CDR3 sequence reads: CASSRTDTQYF. The DNA read from the CDR3 is TGTGCCAGCTCGCGGACAGATACG.

On this clone: The read ends 3 residues shy of where the CDR3 ends; the end is completed using the germline J gene. This chain connects TRBV7-3 to TRBJ2-1; 8 positions agree with TRBD1. The J segment lost 5 bases and the V segment lost 1 base, leaving 7 bases of the junction unmatched. The germline CDR1 and CDR2 sequences are SGHTA and FQGTGA. The length of the CDR3 is 16 residues. CDR3 bases read: TGTGCCAGCAGCTTAATGGCAGGGGGCCACCACAATGAG. Amino acid sequence: CASSLMAGGHHNE. The entire CDR3 reads CASSLMAGGHHNEQFF.

Of note for this clone: Coverage ceases 3 residues before the CDR3 finishes, and the germline J gene fills in the end. V gene TRBV19 combines with J gene TRBJ1-1; D unclear. V shed 5 bases and J shed 4 bases, with 11 bases lying between them. The CDR3 consists of 13 residues. Germline values: CDR1 LNHDA, CDR2 SQIVND (reference sequence). The CDR3 reads CASSQVASTEAFF. Incomplete CDR3 DNA: TGTGCCAGTAGTCAGGTAGCGAGCACTGAA.

CDR3 protein: CASSSSGQGSNEQFF. Partial CDR3 DNA: TGTGCCAGCAGCTCTTCGGGACAAGGTTCCAATGAG. The chain combines TRBV7-3 with TRBJ2-1; a weak D match, TRBD1 (6 bases). The read terminates 3 residues ahead of where the CDR3 ends, so the germline J gene completes it. The germline V gene has CDR1 SGHTA and CDR2 FQGTGA. The V gene lost 4 bases and the J gene lost 6 bases, with 16 bases spanning the gap. The CDR3 is made up of 15 amino acids.

About this clone itself: The CDR3 end is not reached by the read, which stops 3 residues before it; the germline J gene fills it in. V usage is TRBV6-1 and J usage is TRBJ1-2, with D unresolved. V gave up 1 base and J gave up 7 bases, with 13 bases separating them. This CDR3 is 14 amino acids long. The germline V gene encodes CDR1 MNHNS and CDR2 SASEGT. The sequenced part of the CDR3 DNA is TGTGCCAGCAGTGAAGAGGTGGGCTTTGGTGGC. Translating it yields CASSEEVGFGG. The full CDR3 reads CASSEEVGFGGYTF.

This clone was seen only a few times. The CDR3 is cut off 3 residues early in the read; its end comes from the germline J gene. The rearrangement links TRBV10-3 to TRBJ2-7; 8 bases match TRBD1. The CDR3 totals 14 residues. Germline V gene data show CDR1 as ENHRY and CDR2 as SYGVKD. Trimming at V came to 4 bases and at J to 2 bases, leaving 4 bases not matched to a gene. The CDR3 bases that were read are TGTGCCATCAGTGGAGGACAGGGTGCCTACGAG. As protein: CAISGGQGAYE. The whole CDR3 sequence is CAISGGQGAYEQYF.

This clone was seen only a few times. The CDR3 goes on 3 residues after the read ends, and that part is filled in from the germline J gene. The chain is built from TRBV7-3 and TRBJ2-2, with 11 bases fitting TRBD2. The CDR3 is 15 residues long. Per the germline V gene, CDR1 is SGHTA and CDR2 is FQGTGA. The J segment lost 5 bases and the V segment lost 4 bases, leaving 3 bases of the junction unmatched. The CDR3 region is CASSWTSGHTGELFF. The part of the CDR3 DNA that was read is TGTGCCAGCAGCTGGACTAGCGGGCATACCGGGGAG. The full variable domain, completed using reference TRBV7-3 and TRBJ2-2, is GAGVSQTPSNKVTEKGKYVELRCDPISGHTALYWYRQSLGQGPEFLIYFQGTGAADDSGLPNDRFFAVRPEGSVSTLKIQRTERGDSAVYLCASSWTSGHTGELFFGEGSRLTVL.

Concerning this clone itself: The read falls 3 residues short of the CDR3 end, and the missing part is taken from the germline J gene. This rearrangement joins TRBV7-8 to TRBJ1-5; 9 bases are shared with TRBD1. In germline, CDR1 is SGHVS, CDR2 FQNEAQ. This CDR3 is 14 amino acids long. The J segment lost 5 bases and the V segment lost 5 bases, leaving 4 bases of the junction unmatched. The chain's CDR3 is CASSKDRGHQPQHF. The DNA read from the CDR3 is TGTGCCAGCAGCAAGGACAGGGGCCATCAGCCC.

This clone has at least ten counts. The read terminates 3 residues before the CDR3 end, so the remaining end is supplied by the germline J gene. The chain couples TRBV13 to TRBJ1-1, with 8 bases that match TRBD1. The trim removed 5 bases at V and 0 bases at J, leaving 5 bases unmatched. Germline CDR1 reads PRHDT; CDR2 reads FYEKMQ (reference sequence). The CDR3 sequence is 15 residues long. The CDR3: CASSPRQGMNTEAFF. The part of the CDR3 DNA that was read is TGTGCCAGCAGCCCCCGACAGGGGATGAACACTGAA.

This clone occurred many times. The read ends 3 residues before the CDR3 terminus; that terminus is restored from the germline J gene. V usage is TRBV29-1 and J usage is TRBJ1-4; D possibly corresponds to TRBD1 (6 bases). V shed 3 bases and J shed 2 bases, with 10 bases lying between them. Per germline, CDR1 SQVTM and CDR2 ANQGSEA. This CDR3 spans 14 amino acids. CDR3 DNA (partial): TGCAGCGTTGAGGGGGCGCGGACTAATGAAAAA. This gives the protein CSVEGARTNEK. The whole CDR3 region reads CSVEGARTNEKLFF.